This T cell receptor beta chain was captured in a study of post-analysis software for immune sequencing data. Findings of the study overall: Compared with controls, patients showed significantly lower normalized Chao1 diversity. About 5 TRBV segments (TRBV5-6, TRBV5-1 and TRBV20-1 among them) occurred more frequently in patients than in controls.

This CDR3 is 18 amino acids long. The V and J ends lost 2 bases and 4 bases, in that order; junction bases with no gene match: 10. CDR1 and CDR2 from the germline V gene are SGHVS and FNYEAQ. Unique molecular identifiers were built into the TCR beta cDNA libraries. TCRdb re-derived calls from the PCR reads in MiXCR, one entry per CDR3 protein. The sample consists of just over 250,000 distinct CDR3 sequences, about 38% of them appearing once. As to this clonotype: Antigen: not known.

The sequencing input was blood. The V call is TRBV7-6, the J call TRBJ2-3, with 12 bases aligning to TRBD2. This clonotype was sampled from a girl between 10 and 17 years old with multiple sclerosis. In nucleotides, the CDR3 is TGTGCCAGCAGCTTACTAGCGGGAGGGCCGGGAGTCGCAGATACGCAGTATTTT. It codes for CASSLLAGGPGVADTQYF.